The 10 T cell receptor beta chains presented below share a single source sample, sequenced in a study of T cell clonality in common variable immunodeficiency. TCRdb's table, derived via immunoSEQ multiplex PCR, lists solely in-frame clones and lacks some. The sample lists approximately 57,000 clones, none appearing once, the ten largest making up about 0.85%. Sequences were obtained from peripheral blood mononuclear cells. These receptors originate from a person aged 18 to 75 in good health.

There are many counts of this clone. The read ends 3 residues before the CDR3 terminus; that terminus is restored from the germline J gene. The V gene is TRBV9, the J gene TRBJ2-2, with 8 nucleotides matching TRBD2. With V trimmed by 10 bases and J by 0 bases, 5 bases remained unmatched. Germline V gives CDR1 SGDLS, CDR2 YYNGEE. This CDR3 has 14 amino acids. This CDR3 reads CASGGLPNTGELFF. CDR3 bases read: TGTGCCTCGGGGGGGCTACCGAACACCGGGGAG.

Many counts were recorded for this clone. CDR3 DNA, as far as it was read: TGCAGCGTTTCCTCTTCCGGAGCCCTGGACAGCTTTATGAACACTGAA. Encoded protein: CSVSSSGALDSFMNTE. The CDR3, in full, reads CSVSSSGALDSFMNTEAFF. The chain links TRBV29-1 to TRBJ1-1; tentatively, D is TRBD1 (6 bases). The sequenced fragment ends 3 residues before the CDR3 boundary, so the rest is inferred from the germline J gene. Germline V lookup: CDR1 SQVTM, CDR2 ANQGSEA. Deletions cut 5 bases from V and 0 bases from J, with 28 bases between. The CDR3 extends over 19 amino acids.

The table lists this clone with many counts. The read ends 3 residues early relative to the CDR3; the germline J gene fills the gap. This chain joins TRBV7-2 and TRBJ2-2, with D tentatively TRBD1 (6 bases). The germline V and J ends were trimmed by 7 bases and 6 bases, with 18 bases remaining between them. Germline values: CDR1 SGHTA, CDR2 FQGNSA. This CDR3 has 15 residues. The CDR3 here is CASNPGQYFSGELFF. The part of the CDR3 DNA that was read is TGTGCCAGCAACCCCGGACAGTACTTTTCCGGGGAG. The complete variable domain, with remaining parts taken from reference TRBV7-2 and TRBJ2-2, reads GAGVSQSPSNKVTEKGKDVELRCDPISGHTALYWYRQSLGQGLEFLIYFQGNSAPDKSGLPSDRFSAERTGGSVSTLTIQRTQQEDSAVYLCASNPGQYFSGELFFGEGSRLTVL.

In this sample, this clone turned up many times. Read data end 3 residues before the CDR3 end; the end is taken from the germline J gene. This chain connects TRBV6-1 to TRBJ2-7; maybe TRBD1 (6 bases). V shed 4 bases and J shed 2 bases, with 9 bases lying between them. Per germline, CDR1 MNHNS and CDR2 SASEGT. The CDR3 covers 13 residues. CDR3 sequence reads: CASSATGTYEQYF. The sequenced CDR3 bases are TGTGCCAGCAGTGCGACAGGAACCTACGAG.

This clone was seen ten or more times. The read comes to an end 3 residues before the CDR3 does, leaving the germline J gene to fill in the end. This chain joins TRBV30 and TRBJ1-1; TRBD1 is a possible D gene (5 bases). V lost 2 bases and J lost 1, with 20 bases in between. CDR3 size: 17 residues. Germline CDR1 GTSNPN, CDR2 SVGIG (reference sequence). The CDR3 region is CAWSPFIGGVGNTEAFF. CDR3 bases read: TGTGCCTGGAGTCCGTTCATAGGAGGGGTCGGGAACACTGAA.

This clone was picked up many times. The DNA ends 3 residues before the CDR3 does, and the rest of the CDR3 is filled in from the germline J gene. The J gene is TRBJ2-3, the V gene TRBV12-3 or TRBV12-4; D remains unclear. V lost 3 bases and J 2 bases, leaving 6 bases between the germline ends. The CDR3 has 13 amino acids. Partial CDR3 DNA: TGTGCCAGCAGTTTTTCCCTCACAGATACG. It translates to CASSFSLTDT. The full CDR3 protein is CASSFSLTDTQYF.

This clone came up many times. The read finishes 3 residues shy of the CDR3 end, and the germline J gene is used to complete it. The rearrangement joins TRBV9 to TRBJ1-1; D not resolved. The V gene's germline CDR1 is SGDLS and CDR2 YYNGEE. V dropped 6 bases and J dropped 0 bases, with 9 bases sitting between them. The CDR3 runs 13 residues. The CDR3 bases that were read are TGTGCCAGCACCCTACTACTGAACACTGAA. It is translated as CASTLLLNTE. The full CDR3 protein is CASTLLLNTEAFF. The variable domain in full, with the rest retrieved from reference TRBV9 and TRBJ1-1, is DSGVTQTPKHLITATGQRVTLRCSPRSGDLSVYWYQQSLDQGLQFLIQYYNGEERAKGNILERFSAQQFPDLHSELNLSSLELGDSALYFCASTLLLNTEAFFGQGTRLTVV.

This clone showed up many times. The CDR3 extends 3 residues past the end of the read, so its final part is completed from the germline J gene. The V and J genes are TRBV30 and TRBJ1-4; weak D call: TRBD1 (6 bases). The length of the CDR3 is 19 residues. Trimming removed 0 bases from V and 3 bases from J, with 23 bases in between. Looked up from germline, CDR1 is GTSNPN and CDR2 is SVGIG (reference sequence). This CDR3 reads CAWSVKVKRQDQSNEKLFF. The DNA read from the CDR3 is TGTGCCTGGAGTGTCAAAGTAAAGCGACAGGATCAGTCTAATGAAAAA.

As for this clone: The missing CDR3 end, 3 residues past where the read stops, is filled in from the germline J gene. The chain carries TRBV11-2 and TRBJ1-3; no definite D call. CDR3 size: 13 residues. Germline CDR1 reads SGHAT; CDR2 reads FQNNGV. The V end was cut by 3 bases, the J end by 6 bases, with 9 bases between. The sequenced CDR3 bases are TGTGCCAGCAGCTTCTTGCCAGAAAACACC. This encodes CASSFLPENT. The entire CDR3 reads CASSFLPENTIYF.

This clone was counted at least ten times. The CDR3 bases that were read are TGTGCCAGCAGTGTAAACTCGTACCAAGAGACC. Protein sequence: CASSVNSYQET. The full-length CDR3 reads as CASSVNSYQETQYF. The gene calls are TRBV6-1 and TRBJ2-5; no clear D gene. The read falls 3 residues short of the CDR3 end, and the missing part is taken from the germline J gene. V gave up 4 bases and J gave up 0 bases, with 9 bases separating them. The length of the CDR3 is 14 residues. Germline CDR1 and CDR2: MNHNS and SASEGT.